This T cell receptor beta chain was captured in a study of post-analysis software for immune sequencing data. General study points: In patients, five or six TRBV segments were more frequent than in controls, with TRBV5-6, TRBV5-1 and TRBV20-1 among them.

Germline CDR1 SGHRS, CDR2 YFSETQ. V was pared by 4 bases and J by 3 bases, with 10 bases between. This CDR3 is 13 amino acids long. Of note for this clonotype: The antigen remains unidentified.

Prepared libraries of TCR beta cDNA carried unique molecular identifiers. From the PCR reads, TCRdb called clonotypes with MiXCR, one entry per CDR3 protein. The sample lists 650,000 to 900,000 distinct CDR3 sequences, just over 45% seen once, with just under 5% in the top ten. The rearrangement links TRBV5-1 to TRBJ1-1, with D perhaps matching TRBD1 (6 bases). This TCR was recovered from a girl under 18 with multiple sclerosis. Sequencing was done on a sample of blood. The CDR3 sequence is CASSRGADTEAFF. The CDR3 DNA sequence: TGCGCCAGCAGCCGGGGGGCTGACACTGAAGCTTTCTTT.